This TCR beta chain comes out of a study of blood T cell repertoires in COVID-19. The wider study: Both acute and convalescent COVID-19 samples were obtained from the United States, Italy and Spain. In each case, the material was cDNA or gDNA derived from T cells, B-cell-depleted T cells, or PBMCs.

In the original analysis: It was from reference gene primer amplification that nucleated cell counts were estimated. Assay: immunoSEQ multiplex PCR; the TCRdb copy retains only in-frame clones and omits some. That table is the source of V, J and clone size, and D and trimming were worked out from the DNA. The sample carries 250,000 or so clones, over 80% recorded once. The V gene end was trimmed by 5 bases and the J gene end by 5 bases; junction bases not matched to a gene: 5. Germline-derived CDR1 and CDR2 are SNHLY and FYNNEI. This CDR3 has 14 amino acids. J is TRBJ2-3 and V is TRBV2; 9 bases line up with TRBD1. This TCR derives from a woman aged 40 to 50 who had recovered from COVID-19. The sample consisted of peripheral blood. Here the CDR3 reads CASSSQGARDTQYF. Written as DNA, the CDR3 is TGTGCCAGCAGTTCACAGGGGGCGAGAGATACGCAGTATTTT.